The sequence of this TCR beta chain was determined in a study of blood T cell repertoires in COVID-19. Study at large: Italy, Spain and the United States were the sources of the convalescent and acute COVID-19 samples.

Per the study methods: Amplification of reference gene primers was used by the study to estimate nucleated cell counts. Assay: immunoSEQ multiplex PCR; the TCRdb copy retains only in-frame clones and omits some. V, J and clone size derive from that table, while D and trimming were established from the DNA sequence. The data contain roughly 80,000 clones, 70% to 90% of them singletons. Germline-derived CDR1 and CDR2 are MNHEY and SVGAGI. The length of the CDR3 is 13 residues. The germline V and J ends were trimmed by 2 bases and 6 bases, with 7 bases remaining between them. This clonotype was obtained from an elderly woman with acute or convalescent COVID-19. The gene calls are TRBV6-5 and TRBJ2-2; D not resolved. Sequencing input: peripheral blood. The CDR3 sequence is CASSYIGSGELFF. As DNA, the CDR3 is TGTGCCAGCAGTTACATCGGTTCCGGGGAGCTGTTTTTT.